What follows describes a single T cell receptor (beta chain). Its antigen is not identified. This specimen belongs to a study of cytomegalovirus exposure and HLA in healthy donors. Study background: T cells numbering around 190 million yielded 90 million to 140 million unique TCR beta sequences in an earlier analysis. Whole-study results and caveats: Immune exposure data for these donors was limited to CMV serostatus. A likely sequencing artifact accounted for one observed cluster of highly shared sequence variants.

The CDR3 has 17 amino acids. CDR1 and CDR2 (germline): MNHNS, SASEGT. V was pared by 6 bases and J by 0 bases, with 8 bases of the junction left unmatched. The PCR made use of 60 Vbeta and 13 Jbeta primers. Assay: immunoSEQ multiplex PCR; the TCRdb copy retains only in-frame clones and omits some. The sample yields 150,000 to 200,000 clones, 82% seen once. This clonotype was sampled from a male donor in good health and CMV-seropositive. This sequence joins TRBV6-1 and TRBJ2-6, with 7 bases aligning to TRBD1. Sequences were obtained from PBMCs. The CDR3 nucleotides are TGTGCCAGCAGAGAAAGGGACAGACGCTCTGGGGCCAACGTCCTGACTTTC. Translated: CASRERDRRSGANVLTF.